The rows below give T cell receptor beta chains drawn from one sample of a study of blood T cell repertoires in COVID-19. Libraries were prepared by immunoSEQ multiplex PCR; TCRdb keeps only in-frame clonotypes and omits some of them. The sample has 300,000 to 400,000 clones, roughly 90% seen once; the top ten hold roughly 4%. The specimen was peripheral blood. The receptors stem from a woman in her forties or fifties with active or convalescent COVID-19. The CDR3 runs from the conserved cysteine through the conserved F or W. Fields, in order: J gene, D gene, V gene, clone size, CDR3 protein, CDR3 DNA. The D gene is left open where the match is weak. The listing skips clone size in some rows; elsewhere it reads once, few, many or a size class.

TRBJ1-5,-,TRBV19,-,CASSITDSLNQPQHF,TGTGCCAGTAGTATTACGGACAGCCTCAATCAGCCCCAGCATTTT
TRBJ2-5,-,TRBV12-3/TRBV12-4,-,CASQETAQETQYF,TGTGCCAGCCAAGAGACTGCCCAAGAGACCCAGTACTTC
TRBJ1-1,TRBD1,TRBV11-2,-,CASSFMTGREAFF,TGTGCCAGCAGCTTCATGACAGGGCGTGAAGCTTTCTTT
TRBJ1-1,-,TRBV28,-,CASSLTWNTEAFF,TGTGCCAGCAGTTTGACTTGGAACACTGAAGCTTTCTTT
TRBJ1-1,-,TRBV20-1,-,CSASPGNTEAFF,TGCAGTGCTAGTCCCGGGAACACTGAAGCTTTCTTT
TRBJ2-5,-,TRBV21-1,few,CASSKDWSGGAETQYF,TGTGCCAGCAGCAAAGATTGGAGCGGGGGGGCGGAGACCCAGTACTTC
TRBJ1-1,-,TRBV2,-,CASRFSLQVEAFF,TGTGCCAGCAGGTTTTCATTACAGGTAGAAGCTTTCTTT
TRBJ2-1,TRBD1,TRBV10-3,-,CAIRPGQVNEQFF,TGTGCCATCAGACCGGGACAGGTAAATGAGCAGTTCTTC
TRBJ1-1,-,TRBV18,-,CASSPPRGGHTEAFF,TGTGCCAGCTCACCACCTAGGGGAGGGCACACTGAAGCTTTCTTT
TRBJ1-5,-,TRBV28,-,CASRVTPNQPQHF,TGTGCCAGCAGGGTGACTCCCAATCAGCCCCAGCATTTT
TRBJ2-6,-,TRBV5-4,-,CASSFRSSGANVLTF,TGTGCCAGCAGCTTCAGAAGCTCTGGGGCCAACGTCCTGACTTTC
TRBJ1-1,-,TRBV28,-,CVARAGGLEAFF,TGTGTGGCACGGGCGGGGGGCCTTGAAGCTTTCTTT
TRBJ1-1,TRBD1,TRBV18,-,CATQGGMNTEAFF,TGTGCCACCCAGGGGGGTATGAACACTGAAGCTTTCTTT
TRBJ1-5,-,TRBV9,-,CASSPGVRPGTLGNQPQHF,TGTGCCAGCAGCCCGGGCGTACGTCCCGGGACACTCGGCAATCAGCCCCAGCATTTT
TRBJ1-5,TRBD1,TRBV5-5,-,CASSLTPIQDRSNQPQHF,TGTGCCAGCAGCTTGACGCCGATACAGGACAGGAGCAATCAGCCCCAGCATTTT
TRBJ2-5,TRBD2,TRBV2,-,CASRTSGGAGETQYF,TGTGCCAGCCGGACTAGCGGGGGGGCAGGAGAGACCCAGTACTTC
TRBJ2-3,-,TRBV7-3,-,CASSLLAAYGDTQYF,TGTGCCAGCAGCTTACTAGCCGCGTATGGGGATACGCAGTATTTT
TRBJ1-1,-,TRBV12-3/TRBV12-4,once,CASSRGVNTEAFF,TGTGCCAGCAGCCGGGGGGTGAACACTGAAGCTTTCTTT
TRBJ1-4,TRBD1,TRBV2,-,CASSSRTGTGESLFF,TGTGCCAGCAGTTCCAGGACAGGGACAGGGGAGTCGCTGTTTTTT
TRBJ1-1,-,TRBV28,-,CASRILKRGEAFF,TGTGCCAGCAGAATACTTAAAAGGGGTGAAGCTTTCTTT
TRBJ2-3,-,TRBV5-1,-,CASWRASTDTQYF,TGCGCCAGCTGGAGGGCCAGCACAGATACGCAGTATTTT
TRBJ2-7,TRBD1,TRBV30,-,CAWMAKGASYEQYF,TGTGCCTGGATGGCGAAGGGGGCTTCCTACGAGCAGTACTTC
TRBJ2-1,TRBD1,TRBV10-3,-,CAISEGQGYNEQFF,TGTGCCATCAGTGAGGGACAGGGGTACAATGAGCAGTTCTTC
TRBJ1-5,TRBD1,TRBV28,-,CASSAWSLTGHSNQPQHF,TGTGCCAGCAGTGCCTGGTCCTTGACAGGGCATAGCAATCAGCCCCAGCATTTT
TRBJ2-1,TRBD2,TRBV7-3,-,CASSLGLAGTNEQFF,TGTGCCAGCAGCTTAGGACTAGCGGGGACCAATGAGCAGTTCTTC
TRBJ2-3,-,TRBV7-2,-,CASSLVSDRLTDTQYF,TGTGCCAGCAGCTTAGTCTCGGACAGACTCACAGATACGCAGTATTTT
TRBJ2-3,-,TRBV27,-,CASSLDSKRPDTQYF,TGTGCCAGCAGCCTGGACTCTAAAAGACCAGATACGCAGTATTTT
TRBJ1-4,-,TRBV7-2,-,CASSTVHRVGEKLFF,TGTGCCAGCAGCACAGTCCACAGGGTGGGGGAAAAACTGTTTTTT
TRBJ1-5,-,TRBV6-2/TRBV6-3,once,CASSYLQSQGFNQPQHF,TGTGCCAGCAGTTACCTCCAGTCGCAGGGCTTCAATCAGCCCCAGCATTTT
TRBJ1-6,TRBD1,TRBV18,-,CASSPLSRGNNSPLHF,TGTGCCAGCTCACCACTCTCCAGGGGGAATAATTCACCCCTCCACTTT
TRBJ2-7,-,TRBV7-9,-,CASSLAGGSYEQYF,TGTGCCAGCAGCTTAGCTGGCGGCTCCTACGAGCAGTACTTC
TRBJ1-1,TRBD1,TRBV7-9,-,CASRGDRGRTEAFF,TGTGCCAGCAGGGGGGACAGGGGTAGAACTGAAGCTTTCTTT
TRBJ2-3,-,TRBV9,-,CASQSSDTDTQYF,TGTGCCAGCCAATCTAGCGACACAGATACGCAGTATTTT
TRBJ1-1,-,TRBV9,once,CASSVLSGASEAFF,TGTGCCAGCAGCGTACTCAGCGGCGCGAGTGAAGCTTTCTTT
TRBJ1-1,TRBD1,TRBV4-2,-,CASSQDLMGGQGTEAFF,TGTGCCAGCAGCCAAGATCTTATGGGGGGACAGGGAACTGAAGCTTTCTTT
TRBJ2-7,TRBD2,TRBV11-2,-,CASSLAGLAGGFEQYF,TGTGCCAGCAGCTTAGCCGGACTAGCGGGGGGCTTCGAGCAGTACTTC
TRBJ1-2,-,TRBV12-3/TRBV12-4,-,CASSSPGVGYTF,TGTGCCAGCAGTTCCCCCGGGGTAGGCTACACCTTC
TRBJ2-7,TRBD1,TRBV6-5,-,CASTDQGAPAQEQYF,TGTGCCAGCACCGACCAGGGGGCGCCGGCTCAAGAGCAGTACTTC
TRBJ1-2,TRBD1,TRBV19,-,CASSIPGTGPYGYTF,TGTGCCAGTAGTATCCCCGGGACAGGGCCCTATGGCTACACCTTC
TRBJ2-3,TRBD2,TRBV18,-,CASSPPGGRTSGLTDTQYF,TGTGCCAGCTCACCACCGGGCGGTAGGACTAGCGGACTCACAGATACGCAGTATTTT
TRBJ2-3,TRBD2,TRBV7-6,-,CASSPSGGAYDTQYF,TGTGCCAGCAGCCCAAGCGGGGGGGCCTATGATACGCAGTATTTT
TRBJ2-5,-,TRBV24-1,-,CATSDHYNQETQYF,TGTGCCACCAGTGACCACTATAACCAAGAGACCCAGTACTTC
TRBJ2-1,TRBD2,TRBV10-3,-,CAISEAGTSGRSYNEQFF,TGTGCCATCAGTGAGGCCGGGACTAGCGGGAGATCGTACAATGAGCAGTTCTTC
TRBJ1-1,TRBD1,TRBV6-5,-,CASSPTGAVGAFF,TGTGCCAGCAGTCCAACAGGGGCTGTGGGTGCTTTCTTT
TRBJ2-2,TRBD1,TRBV6-6,-,CASSTQGAPGELFF,TGTGCCAGCAGCACCCAGGGGGCCCCCGGGGAGCTGTTTTTT
TRBJ2-7,TRBD2,TRBV28,-,CASSFEGGSYEQYF,TGTGCCAGCAGTTTCGAGGGAGGGAGCTACGAGCAGTACTTC
TRBJ2-3,-,TRBV11-1,once,CASSSSADTQYF,TGTGCCAGCAGCTCTTCAGCAGATACGCAGTATTTT
TRBJ2-7,TRBD1,TRBV28,-,CASHSRQGVFEQYF,TGTGCCAGCCATTCCCGACAGGGGGTCTTCGAGCAGTACTTC
TRBJ1-3,-,TRBV11-2,-,CASKSSYLSGNTIYF,TGTGCCAGCAAATCGAGTTACCTATCTGGAAACACCATATATTTT
TRBJ1-5,TRBD1,TRBV30,-,CAWTRGGQGNQPQHF,TGTGCCTGGACTCGAGGCGGACAGGGCAATCAGCCCCAGCATTTT
TRBJ1-2,-,TRBV9,once,CASSVGGGLEYGYTF,TGTGCCAGCAGCGTAGGAGGCGGCTTGGAATATGGCTACACCTTC